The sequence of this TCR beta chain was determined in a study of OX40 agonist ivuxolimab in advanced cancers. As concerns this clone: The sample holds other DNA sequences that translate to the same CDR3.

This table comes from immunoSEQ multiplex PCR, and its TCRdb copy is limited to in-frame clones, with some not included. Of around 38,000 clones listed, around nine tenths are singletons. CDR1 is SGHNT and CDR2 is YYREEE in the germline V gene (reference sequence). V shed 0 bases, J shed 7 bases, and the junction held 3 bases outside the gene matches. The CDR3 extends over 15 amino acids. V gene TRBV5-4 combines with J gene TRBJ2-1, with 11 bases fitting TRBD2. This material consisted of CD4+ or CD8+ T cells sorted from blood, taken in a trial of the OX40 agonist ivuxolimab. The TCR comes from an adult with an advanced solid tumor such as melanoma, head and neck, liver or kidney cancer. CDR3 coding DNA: TGTGCCAGCAGCTTGGGACTAGCGGGGAGGAATGAGCAGTTCTTC. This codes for CASSLGLAGRNEQFF.